This T cell receptor beta chain was identified in a study of post-analysis software for immune sequencing data. Tagging with unique molecular identifiers was a feature of the TCR beta cDNA libraries. TCRdb reprocessed the PCR reads with MiXCR, giving one entry per CDR3 protein. This table has approximately 730,000 distinct CDR3 sequences, approximately 30% appearing once. Findings and limits, study-wide: Controls showed lower frequencies than patients for roughly 5 TRBV segments, and TRBV5-6, TRBV5-1 and TRBV20-1 were among these. The study found significantly lower normalized Chao1 diversity in multiple sclerosis patients than in controls.

V was shortened by 4 bases and J by 2 bases, with 13 bases between the two germline ends. CDR1 and CDR2 (germline): SGDLS, YYNGEE. The CDR3 length is 15 residues. With respect to this clonotype: The antigen remains undetermined.

The rearrangement uses TRBV9 and TRBJ1-5; no clear D. The sequence was obtained from a girl aged 5-17 years with multiple sclerosis. The sample was blood. The CDR3 loop is CASSTDPTGNQPQHF. Here the CDR3 DNA reads TGTGCCAGCAGCACAGACCCTACGGGCAATCAGCCCCAGCATTTT.